This T cell receptor beta chain was identified in a study of blood T cell repertoires in COVID-19. Study information: From T cells, B-cell-depleted T cells, or PBMCs came the material, which was cDNA or gDNA.

CDR1 is GTSNPN, CDR2 SVGIG, per germline (reference sequence). The CDR3 runs 13 residues. With 4 bases clipped from V and 5 bases from J, the junction kept 0 bases outside the gene matches. Generated by immunoSEQ multiplex PCR, the TCRdb table keeps only in-frame clones and is missing some. The table shows 200,000 to 300,000 clones, with approximately 81% occurring only once. Sequenced: peripheral blood. The J gene is TRBJ2-4, the V gene TRBV30; 12 nucleotides match TRBD2. This clonotype was obtained from a man aged 60-69 years with acute or convalescent COVID-19. In DNA form, the CDR3 reads TGTGCCTGGACTAGCGGGGGGGAAAACATTCAGTACTTC. Amino acid sequence: CAWTSGGENIQYF.